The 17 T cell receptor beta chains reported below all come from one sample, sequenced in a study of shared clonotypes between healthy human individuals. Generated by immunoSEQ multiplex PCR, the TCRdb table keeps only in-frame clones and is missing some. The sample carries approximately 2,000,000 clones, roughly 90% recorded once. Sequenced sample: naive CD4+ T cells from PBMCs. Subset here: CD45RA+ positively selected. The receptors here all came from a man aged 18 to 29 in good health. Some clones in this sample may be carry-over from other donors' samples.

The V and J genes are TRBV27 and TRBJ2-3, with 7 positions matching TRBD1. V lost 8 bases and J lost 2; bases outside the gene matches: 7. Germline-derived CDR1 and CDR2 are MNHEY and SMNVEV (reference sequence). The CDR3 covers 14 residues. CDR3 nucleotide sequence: TGTGCCAGCTCGGGACAGCCTTTCACAGATACGCAGTATTTT. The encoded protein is CASSGQPFTDTQYF.

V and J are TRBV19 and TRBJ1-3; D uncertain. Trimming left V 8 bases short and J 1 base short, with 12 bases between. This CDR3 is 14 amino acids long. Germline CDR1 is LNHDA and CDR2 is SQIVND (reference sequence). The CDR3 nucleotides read TGTGCCAGTTCAGAGTGGTCTTCTGGAAACACCATATATTTT. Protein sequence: CASSEWSSGNTIYF.

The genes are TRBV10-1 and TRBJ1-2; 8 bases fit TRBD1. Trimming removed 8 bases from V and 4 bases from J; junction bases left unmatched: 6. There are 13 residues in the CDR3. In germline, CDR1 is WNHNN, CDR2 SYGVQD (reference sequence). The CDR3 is CASSDRDVYGYTF. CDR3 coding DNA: TGCGCCAGCTCGGACAGGGATGTCTATGGCTACACCTTC.

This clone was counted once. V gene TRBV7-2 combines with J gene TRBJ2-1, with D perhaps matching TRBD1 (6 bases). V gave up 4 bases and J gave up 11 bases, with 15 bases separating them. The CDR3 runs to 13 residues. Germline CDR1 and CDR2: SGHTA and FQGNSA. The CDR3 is CASSYRTAPKQFF. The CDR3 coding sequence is TGTGCCAGCAGCTACCGGACAGCCCCGAAGCAGTTCTTC.

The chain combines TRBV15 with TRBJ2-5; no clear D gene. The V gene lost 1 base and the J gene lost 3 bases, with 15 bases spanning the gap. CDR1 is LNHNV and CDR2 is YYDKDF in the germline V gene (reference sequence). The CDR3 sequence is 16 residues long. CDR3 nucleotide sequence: TGTGCCACCAGCAGAGCCTCCGGCGGCGGAAAAGAGACCCAGTACTTC. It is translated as CATSRASGGGKETQYF.

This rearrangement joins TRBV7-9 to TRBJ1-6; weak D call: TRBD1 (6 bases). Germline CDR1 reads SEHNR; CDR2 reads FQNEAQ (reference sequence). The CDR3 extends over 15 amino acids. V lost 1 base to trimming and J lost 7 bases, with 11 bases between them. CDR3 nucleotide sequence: TGTGCCAGCAGCTTAGTCCAGGGGTTGAATTCACCCCTCCACTTT. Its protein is CASSLVQGLNSPLHF.

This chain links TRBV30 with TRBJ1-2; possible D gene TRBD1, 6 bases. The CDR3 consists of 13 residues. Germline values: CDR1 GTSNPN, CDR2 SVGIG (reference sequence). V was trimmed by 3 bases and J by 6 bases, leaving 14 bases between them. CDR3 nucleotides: TGTGCCTGGAGCGGGCCCAGGGGAGATGGCTACACCTTC. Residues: CAWSGPRGDGYTF.

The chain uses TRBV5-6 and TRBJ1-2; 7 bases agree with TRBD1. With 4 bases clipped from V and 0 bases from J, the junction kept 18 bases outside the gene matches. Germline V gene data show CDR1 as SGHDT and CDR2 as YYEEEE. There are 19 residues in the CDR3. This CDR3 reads CASSRQGRTGTATNYGYTF. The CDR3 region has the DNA TGTGCCAGCAGCCGACAGGGAAGAACCGGGACAGCCACTAACTATGGCTACACCTTC.

CDR3 residues: CASSPMTSEGAFF. Here the CDR3 DNA reads TGTGCCAGCTCACCCATGACATCCGAAGGCGCTTTCTTT. The chain couples TRBV18 to TRBJ1-1, with no clear D. Looked up from germline, CDR1 is KGHSH and CDR2 is LQKENI. Between the trimmed V and J ends, which lost 3 bases and 11 bases, there was a span of 16 bases. There are 13 residues in the CDR3.

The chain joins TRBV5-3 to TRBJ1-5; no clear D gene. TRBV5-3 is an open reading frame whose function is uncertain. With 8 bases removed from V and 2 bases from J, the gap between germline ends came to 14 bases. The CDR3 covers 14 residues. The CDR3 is CASTSHNGNQPQHF. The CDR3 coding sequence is TGTGCCAGTACGTCTCATAATGGCAATCAGCCCCAGCATTTT.

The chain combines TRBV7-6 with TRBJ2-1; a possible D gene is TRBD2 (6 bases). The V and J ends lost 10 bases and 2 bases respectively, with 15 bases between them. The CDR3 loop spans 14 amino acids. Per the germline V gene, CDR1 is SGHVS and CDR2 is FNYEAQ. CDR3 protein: CAIRGWSPYNEQFF. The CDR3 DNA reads TGTGCCATCCGGGGGTGGTCCCCCTACAATGAGCAGTTCTTC.

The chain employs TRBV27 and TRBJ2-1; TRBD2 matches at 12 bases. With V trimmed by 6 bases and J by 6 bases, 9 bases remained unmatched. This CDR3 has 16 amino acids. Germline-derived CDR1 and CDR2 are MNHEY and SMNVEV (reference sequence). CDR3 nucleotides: TGTGCCAGCAGCCCCACCCTAGCGGGAGGGCCCAATGAGCAGTTCTTC. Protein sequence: CASSPTLAGGPNEQFF.

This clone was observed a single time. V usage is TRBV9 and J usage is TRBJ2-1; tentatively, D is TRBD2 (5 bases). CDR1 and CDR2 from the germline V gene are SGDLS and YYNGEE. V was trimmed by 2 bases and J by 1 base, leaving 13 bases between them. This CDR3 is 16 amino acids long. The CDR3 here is CASSVFRRNSYNEQFF. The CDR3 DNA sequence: TGTGCCAGCAGCGTTTTCAGGAGGAATTCCTACAATGAGCAGTTCTTC.

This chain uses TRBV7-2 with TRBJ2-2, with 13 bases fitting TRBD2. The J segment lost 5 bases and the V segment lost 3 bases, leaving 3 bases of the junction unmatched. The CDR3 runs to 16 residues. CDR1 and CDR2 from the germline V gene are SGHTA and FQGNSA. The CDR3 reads CASSFGLAGATGELFF. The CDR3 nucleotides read TGTGCCAGCAGCTTCGGACTAGCGGGAGCAACCGGGGAGCTGTTTTTT. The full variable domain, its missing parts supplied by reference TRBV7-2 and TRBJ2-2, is GAGVSQSPSNKVTEKGKDVELRCDPISGHTALYWYRQSLGQGLEFLIYFQGNSAPDKSGLPSDRFSAERTGGSVSTLTIQRTQQEDSAVYLCASSFGLAGATGELFFGEGSRLTVL.

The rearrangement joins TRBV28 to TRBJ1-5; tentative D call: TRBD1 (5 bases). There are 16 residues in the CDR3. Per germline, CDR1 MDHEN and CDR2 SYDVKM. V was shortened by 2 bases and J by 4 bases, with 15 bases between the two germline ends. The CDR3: CASSLTGRVYNQPQHF. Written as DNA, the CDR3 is TGTGCCAGCAGTTTAACGGGACGGGTGTATAATCAGCCCCAGCATTTT.

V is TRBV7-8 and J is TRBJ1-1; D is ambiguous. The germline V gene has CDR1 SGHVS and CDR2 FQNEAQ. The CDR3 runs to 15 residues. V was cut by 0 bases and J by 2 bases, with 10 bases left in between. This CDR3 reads CASSLAVGLNTEAFF. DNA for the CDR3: TGTGCCAGCAGCTTAGCCGTGGGCCTAAACACTGAAGCTTTCTTT.

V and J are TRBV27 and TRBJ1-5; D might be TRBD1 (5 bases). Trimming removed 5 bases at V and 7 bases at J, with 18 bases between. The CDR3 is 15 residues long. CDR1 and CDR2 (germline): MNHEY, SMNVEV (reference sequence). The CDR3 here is CASSPSPGVRQPQHF. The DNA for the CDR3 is TGTGCCAGCAGTCCCTCCCCGGGGGTGCGCCAGCCCCAGCATTTT.